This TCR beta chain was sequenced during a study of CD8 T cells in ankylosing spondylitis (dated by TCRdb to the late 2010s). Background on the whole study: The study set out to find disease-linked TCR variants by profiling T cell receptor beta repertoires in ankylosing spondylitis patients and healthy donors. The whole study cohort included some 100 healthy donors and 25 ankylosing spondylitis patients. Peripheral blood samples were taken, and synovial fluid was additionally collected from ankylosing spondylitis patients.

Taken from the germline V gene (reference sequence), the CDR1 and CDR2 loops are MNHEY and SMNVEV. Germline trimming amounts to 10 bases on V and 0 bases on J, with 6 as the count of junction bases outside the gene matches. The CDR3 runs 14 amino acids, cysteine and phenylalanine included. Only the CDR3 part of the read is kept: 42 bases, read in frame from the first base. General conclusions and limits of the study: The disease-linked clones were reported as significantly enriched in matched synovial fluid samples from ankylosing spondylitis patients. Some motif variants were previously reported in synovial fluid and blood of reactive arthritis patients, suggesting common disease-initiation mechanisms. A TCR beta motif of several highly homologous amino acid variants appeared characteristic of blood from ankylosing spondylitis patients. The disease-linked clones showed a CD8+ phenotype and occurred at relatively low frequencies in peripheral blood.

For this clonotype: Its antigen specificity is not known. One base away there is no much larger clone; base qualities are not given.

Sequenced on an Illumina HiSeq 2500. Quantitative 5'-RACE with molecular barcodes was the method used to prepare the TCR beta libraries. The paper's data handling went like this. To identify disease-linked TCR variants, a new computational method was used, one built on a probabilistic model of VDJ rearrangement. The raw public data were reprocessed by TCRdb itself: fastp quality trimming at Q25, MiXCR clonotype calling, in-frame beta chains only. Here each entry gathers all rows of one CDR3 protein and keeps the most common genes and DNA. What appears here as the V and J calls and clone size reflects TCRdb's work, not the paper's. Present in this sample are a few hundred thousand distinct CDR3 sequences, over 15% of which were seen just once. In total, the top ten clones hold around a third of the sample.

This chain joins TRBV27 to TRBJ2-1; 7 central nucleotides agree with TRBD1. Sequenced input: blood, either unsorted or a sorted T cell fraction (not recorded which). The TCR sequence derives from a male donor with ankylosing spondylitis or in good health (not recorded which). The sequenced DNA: TGTGCCATTTCGGCAGGGGGCTCCTACAATGAGCAGTTCTTC. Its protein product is CAISAGGSYNEQFF.